This T cell receptor (beta chain) was captured in a study of Graves' ophthalmopathy and Graves' hyperthyroidism. Per the germline V gene, CDR1 is LNHDA and CDR2 is SQIVND (reference sequence). The CDR3 contains 13 residues. V gave up 5 bases and J gave up 10 bases, with 17 bases separating them. Investigators amplified TCR beta CDR3 regions from RNA transcripts. An initial RT-PCR round employing HTBI primers preceded a second-round multiplex PCR. TCRdb recomputed calls from the multiplex PCR reads with MiXCR, one row per CDR3 protein. Here the sample spans tens of thousands of distinct CDR3 sequences, around 50% being singletons.

This sequence originates from an adult woman with Graves' ophthalmopathy. J is TRBJ1-1 and V is TRBV19, with a possible D match to TRBD1 (5 bases). Sequenced input: peripheral blood. The CDR3 spells CASSQGPSRGAFF. As DNA, the CDR3 is TGTGCCAGTAGTCAGGGACCGTCCCGGGGAGCTTTCTTT. Using reference TRBV19 and TRBJ1-1 for the parts outside the CDR3, the full variable domain is DGGITQSPKYLFRKEGQNVTLSCEQNLNHDAMYWYRQDPGQGLRLIYYSQIVNDFQKGDIAEGYSVSREKKESFPLTVTSAQKNPTAFYLCASSQGPSRGAFFGQGTRLTVV.